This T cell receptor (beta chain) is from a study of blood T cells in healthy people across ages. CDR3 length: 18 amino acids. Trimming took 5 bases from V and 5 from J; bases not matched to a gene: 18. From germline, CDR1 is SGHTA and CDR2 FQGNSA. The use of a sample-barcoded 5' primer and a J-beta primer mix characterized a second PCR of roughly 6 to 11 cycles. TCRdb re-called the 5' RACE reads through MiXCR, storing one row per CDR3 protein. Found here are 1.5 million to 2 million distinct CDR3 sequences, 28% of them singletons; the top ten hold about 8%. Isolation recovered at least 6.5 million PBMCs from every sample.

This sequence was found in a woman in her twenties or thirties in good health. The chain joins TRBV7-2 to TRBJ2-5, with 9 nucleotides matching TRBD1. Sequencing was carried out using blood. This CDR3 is CASSPFRGLRQGDETQYF. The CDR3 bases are TGTGCCAGCAGCCCCTTTAGGGGCCTCCGACAGGGGGATGAGACCCAGTACTTC. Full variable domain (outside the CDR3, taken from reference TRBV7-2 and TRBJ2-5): GAGVSQSPSNKVTEKGKDVELRCDPISGHTALYWYRQSLGQGLEFLIYFQGNSAPDKSGLPSDRFSAERTGGSVSTLTIQRTQQEDSAVYLCASSPFRGLRQGDETQYFGPGTRLLVL.